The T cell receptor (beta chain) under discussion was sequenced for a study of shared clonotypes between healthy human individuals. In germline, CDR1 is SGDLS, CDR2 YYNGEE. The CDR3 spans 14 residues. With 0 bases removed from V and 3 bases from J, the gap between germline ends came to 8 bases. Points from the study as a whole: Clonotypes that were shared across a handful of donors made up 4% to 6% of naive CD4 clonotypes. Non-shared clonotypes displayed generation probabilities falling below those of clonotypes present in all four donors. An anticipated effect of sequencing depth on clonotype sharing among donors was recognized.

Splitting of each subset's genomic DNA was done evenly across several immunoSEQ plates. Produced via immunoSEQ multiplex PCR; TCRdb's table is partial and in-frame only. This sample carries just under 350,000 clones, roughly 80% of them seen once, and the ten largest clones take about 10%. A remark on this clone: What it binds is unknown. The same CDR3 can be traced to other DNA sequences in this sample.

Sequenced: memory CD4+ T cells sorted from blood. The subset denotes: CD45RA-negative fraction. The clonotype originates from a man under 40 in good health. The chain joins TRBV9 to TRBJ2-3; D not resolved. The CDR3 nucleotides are TGTGCCAGCAGCGTAGCCTCCGGGACAGATACGCAGTATTTT. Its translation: CASSVASGTDTQYF.